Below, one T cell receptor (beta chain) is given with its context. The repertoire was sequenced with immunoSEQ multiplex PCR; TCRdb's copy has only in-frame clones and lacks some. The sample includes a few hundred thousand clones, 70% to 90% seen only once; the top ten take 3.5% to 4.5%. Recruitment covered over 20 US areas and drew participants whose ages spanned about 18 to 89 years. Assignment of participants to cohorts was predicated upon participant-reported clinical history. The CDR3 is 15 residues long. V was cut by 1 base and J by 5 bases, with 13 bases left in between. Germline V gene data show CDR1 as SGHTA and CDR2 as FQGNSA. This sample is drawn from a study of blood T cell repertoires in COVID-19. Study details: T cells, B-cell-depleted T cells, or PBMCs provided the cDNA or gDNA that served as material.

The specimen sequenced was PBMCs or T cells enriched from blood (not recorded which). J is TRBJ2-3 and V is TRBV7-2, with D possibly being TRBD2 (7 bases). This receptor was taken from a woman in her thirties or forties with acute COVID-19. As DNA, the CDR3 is TGTGCCAGCAGCTTAGGTTCCGGGGGGCAAGATACGCAGTATTTT. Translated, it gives CASSLGSGGQDTQYF. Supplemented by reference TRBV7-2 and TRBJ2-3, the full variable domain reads GAGVSQSPSNKVTEKGKDVELRCDPISGHTALYWYRQSLGQGLEFLIYFQGNSAPDKSGLPSDRFSAERTGGSVSTLTIQRTQQEDSAVYLCASSLGSGGQDTQYFGPGTRLTVL.